This TCR beta chain was found in a study of response to subunit inactivated influenza vaccine. This CDR3 has 16 amino acids. Trimming removed 0 bases from V and 4 bases from J; junction bases left unmatched: 6. Germline V gene lookup returns CDR1 SGDLS and CDR2 YYNGEE. TCRdb recomputed calls from the RT-PCR reads with MiXCR, one row per CDR3 protein. The sample holds more than 500,000 distinct CDR3 sequences, about 10% seen once. This sample also belongs to another study, concerning T cells expressing NK-cell markers. From that report: Production of TCR beta cDNA relied on 5'RACE template switching with UMIs. Obtained from sorted CD3+CD56+NKG2C+, CD3+CD56+NKG2C- and CD3+CD56-NKG2C+ T cells were the TCR beta repertoires. Nothing established the HCMV specificity of expanded NKG2C+ T cell clones.

This TCR derives from a man aged 45 to 65 who received an inactivated influenza vaccine. The specimen comprised PBMCs from blood, sampled on the day of vaccination. The genes are TRBV9 and TRBJ2-1, with 8 bases aligning to TRBD2. Here the CDR3 reads CASSVGSGGSYNEQFF. The CDR3 nucleotides read TGTGCCAGCAGCGTAGGAAGCGGGGGATCGTACAATGAGCAGTTCTTC.